These 23 T cell receptor beta chains share one sample of origin, sequenced in a study of T cells after posttransplantation cyclophosphamide. Measured with immunoSEQ multiplex PCR; TCRdb has only the in-frame clones, and not every one. The sample holds tens of thousands of clones, and no clone turns up only once. The sequenced sample was PBMCs. All receptors come from a man younger than 40 in good health and a related stem cell transplant donor.

This clone was found many times. Here the CDR3 reads CASSLRGDPYNEQFF. The DNA for the CDR3 is TGTGCCAGCAGCCTTCGGGGGGACCCCTACAATGAGCAGTTCTTC. V gene TRBV7-3 combines with J gene TRBJ2-1, with TRBD2 identical over 7 bases. CDR1 is SGHTA, CDR2 FQGTGA, per germline. The CDR3 is 15 residues long. The ends lost 5 bases at V and 2 bases at J; junction bases unmatched: 6.

This clone was picked up many times. The chain combines TRBV5-1 with TRBJ1-6; the D gene is possibly TRBD1 (5 bases). V was clipped by 0 bases and J by 7 bases, with 11 bases between them. The CDR3 length is 15 residues. Germline V gives CDR1 SGHRS, CDR2 YFSETQ. The CDR3 DNA sequence: TGCGCCAGCAGCTTGGAAGGGGAAAGGAATTCACCCCTCCACTTT. It specifies CASSLEGERNSPLHF.

This clone was seen many times. The genes are TRBV6-2 or TRBV6-3 and TRBJ1-1; possible D gene TRBD1, 5 bases. CDR1 is MNHEY and CDR2 is SVGEGT in the germline V gene. Trimming cost V 6 bases and J 1 base, with 15 bases left between them. This CDR3 spans 15 amino acids. The CDR3 DNA is TGTGCCAGCAGGGCCCCGGGGGAGGCGAACACTGAAGCTTTCTTT. This translates into CASRAPGEANTEAFF.

Many counts were recorded for this clone. The chain combines TRBV19 with TRBJ1-4; tentative D call: TRBD1 (6 bases). This CDR3 comprises 13 residues. Trimming cost V 7 bases and J 8 bases, with 14 bases left between them. From germline, CDR1 is LNHDA and CDR2 SQIVND (reference sequence). CDR3 residues: CASTSGAREKLFF. As DNA, the CDR3 is TGTGCCAGTACTTCAGGGGCAAGAGAAAAACTGTTTTTT.

This clone was seen at least ten times. This chain uses TRBV4-2 with TRBJ2-2; TRBD2 matches 8 bases. V dropped 5 bases and J dropped 4; count of bases not matched to a gene: 3. This CDR3 has 14 residues. Per the germline V gene, CDR1 is LGHNA and CDR2 is YNFKEQ. The CDR3 DNA is TGTGCCAGCAGCGCGACTAGCGCCACCGGGGAGCTGTTTTTT. Translating gives CASSATSATGELFF.

This clone was observed at least ten times. The chain is built from TRBV2 and TRBJ2-7; TRBD1 agrees at 10 bases. Unmatched junction bases numbered 5, after V lost 6 bases and J lost 6 bases. Germline V gene lookup returns CDR1 SNHLY and CDR2 FYNNEI. CDR3 length: 13 amino acids. The CDR3 DNA reads TGTGCCAGCAGGGAGACAGGGGGCTTCGAGCAGTACTTC. This translates into CASRETGGFEQYF.

This clone was seen ten or more times. V gene TRBV19 combines with J gene TRBJ2-2, with 9 nucleotides matching TRBD1. The J segment lost 5 bases and the V segment lost 5 bases, leaving 3 bases of the junction unmatched. This CDR3 is 14 amino acids long. Germline values: CDR1 LNHDA, CDR2 SQIVND (reference sequence). CDR3 in DNA: TGTGCCAGTAGTCCCGGGACAGGGACCGGGGAGCTGTTTTTT. Protein sequence: CASSPGTGTGELFF.

The V call is TRBV12-3 or TRBV12-4, the J call TRBJ1-1; the match to TRBD1 covers 9 bases. With 6 bases clipped from V and 9 bases from J, the junction kept 8 bases outside the gene matches. There are 13 residues in the CDR3. Here the CDR3 DNA reads TGTGCCAGCAGGCGGGACAGGGCGGTGCAAGCTTTCTTT. Residues: CASRRDRAVQAFF.

Many counts were recorded for this clone. The chain joins TRBV5-1 to TRBJ1-2; 7 positions match TRBD1. Trimming removed 5 bases from V and 4 bases from J; junction bases left unmatched: 5. The CDR3 is 13 amino acids. Germline CDR1 is SGHRS and CDR2 is YFSETQ. DNA of the CDR3: TGCGCCAGCAGAAAGGACAGGACCTATGGCTACACCTTC. Encoded protein: CASRKDRTYGYTF.

This clone was observed many times. V gene TRBV7-9 combines with J gene TRBJ2-7; the D is unclear. The CDR3 sequence is 12 residues long. Trimming stripped 1 base from V and 7 bases from J, with 8 bases between. From germline, CDR1 is SEHNR and CDR2 FQNEAQ (reference sequence). The CDR3 here is CASSLVLREQYF. The CDR3 DNA reads as TGTGCCAGCAGCTTAGTTTTGCGTGAGCAGTACTTC. The full variable domain, completed using reference TRBV7-9 and TRBJ2-7, is DTGVSQNPRHKITKRGQNVTFRCDPISEHNRLYWYRQTLGQGPEFLTYFQNEAQLEKSRLLSDRFSAERPKGSFSTLEIQRTEQGDSAMYLCASSLVLREQYFGPGTRLTVT.

Ten or more counts support this clone. J is TRBJ2-1 and V is TRBV6-6; 9 positions match TRBD1. Germline trimming cut 8 bases from V and 5 bases from J; bases unmatched to any gene: 10. This CDR3 has 15 amino acids. CDR1 and CDR2 (germline): MNHNY, SVGAGI (reference sequence). Here the CDR3 DNA reads TGTGCCAGCTGGTCGCGGGACAGGGTGGACAATGAGCAGTTCTTC. It translates to CASWSRDRVDNEQFF.

This clone was detected many times. This chain uses TRBV5-1 with TRBJ1-1; D is perhaps TRBD1 (6 bases). Per the germline V gene, CDR1 is SGHRS and CDR2 is YFSETQ. The V end lost 1 base, the J end lost 1 base, and 11 bases lay between the germline ends. The CDR3 runs to 15 residues. CDR3 in DNA: TGCGCCAGCAGCTTGTTTGGGGGGGCGAACACTGAAGCTTTCTTT. Its protein is CASSLFGGANTEAFF.

This clone was picked up many times. The chain employs TRBV11-1 and TRBJ2-7; D gene ambiguous. CDR1 and CDR2 from the germline V gene are SGHAT and FQDESV (reference sequence). V gave up 0 bases and J gave up 5 bases, with 5 bases separating them. The CDR3 sequence is 12 residues long. CDR3 region: CASSLAGHEQYF. The CDR3 DNA follows: TGTGCCAGCAGCTTAGCTGGGCACGAGCAGTACTTC.

This clone was seen at least ten times. This chain joins TRBV6-1 and TRBJ1-1; 9 positions agree with TRBD1. The J segment lost 10 bases and the V segment lost 2 bases, leaving 11 bases of the junction unmatched. Per the germline V gene, CDR1 is MNHNS and CDR2 is SASEGT. The CDR3 extends over 15 amino acids. The CDR3 coding sequence is TGTGCCAGCAGTGAATGGGGACAGGGCGGGGTGATAGCTTTCTTT. It encodes CASSEWGQGGVIAFF.

This clone turned up a few times. The chain uses TRBV10-3 and TRBJ2-3, with D unresolved. The CDR3 extends over 14 amino acids. Germline V gives CDR1 ENHRY, CDR2 SYGVKD. V was pared by 3 bases and J by 2 bases, with 9 bases between. CDR3 residues: CAISDGRATDTQYF. CDR3 DNA sequence: TGTGCCATCAGTGACGGAAGGGCCACAGATACGCAGTATTTT.

This clone was recorded many times. V is TRBV19 and J is TRBJ2-4; TRBD1 matches 9 bases. The V gene end was trimmed by 5 bases and the J gene end by 0 bases; junction bases not matched to a gene: 11. The CDR3 length is 18 residues. The germline CDR1 and CDR2 sequences are LNHDA and SQIVND (reference sequence). The CDR3 DNA reads as TGTGCCAGTAGTTGGGGGACAGGGCAGGGACTAGCCAAAAACATTCAGTACTTC. It translates to CASSWGTGQGLAKNIQYF.

Many counts were recorded for this clone. The chain carries TRBV6-4 and TRBJ2-7; 9 nucleotides agree with TRBD2. V gave up 8 bases and J gave up 2 bases; unmatched junction bases: 10. The CDR3 is 15 residues long. CDR1 MRHNA and CDR2 SNTAGT come from the germline V gene. For the CDR3, the DNA is TGTGCCAGCGAATACGAGAGCGGGGGGACCTACGAGCAGTACTTC. Protein: CASEYESGGTYEQYF.

This clone was found many times. V gene TRBV9 combines with J gene TRBJ2-7; 10 bases map to TRBD1. The CDR3 has 14 residues. CDR1 and CDR2 (germline): SGDLS, YYNGEE. J lost 3 bases, V lost 2 bases, and 2 bases had no gene match. This CDR3 is CASSVRDRGYEQYF. The CDR3 DNA is TGTGCCAGCAGCGTCCGGGACAGGGGCTACGAGCAGTACTTC.

This clone showed up many times. J is TRBJ1-4 and V is TRBV11-2; D is unresolved. Germline CDR1 and CDR2: SGHAT and FQNNGV. Trimming pared 1 base from V and 0 bases from J, leaving 9 bases between. This CDR3 spans 16 amino acids. As DNA, the CDR3 is TGTGCCAGCAGCTTAGGACTGCGGGCAACTAATGAAAAACTGTTTTTT. It translates to CASSLGLRATNEKLFF.

This clone was detected many times. The chain couples TRBV5-1 to TRBJ1-2; unclear D gene. The V gene lost 2 bases and the J gene lost 0 bases, with 8 bases spanning the gap. CDR1 is SGHRS, CDR2 YFSETQ, per germline. CDR3 size: 14 residues. The CDR3 spells CASSLHTANYGYTF. For the CDR3, the DNA is TGCGCCAGCAGCTTACACACCGCTAACTATGGCTACACCTTC.

This chain links TRBV9 with TRBJ2-5, with TRBD1 matching over 8 bases. The germline CDR1 and CDR2 sequences are SGDLS and YYNGEE. The CDR3 covers 16 residues. V shed 3 bases, J shed 4 bases, and the junction held 11 bases outside the gene matches. CDR3 residues: CASSASGQGAGETQYF. For the CDR3, the DNA is TGTGCCAGCAGCGCCTCGGGGCAGGGGGCAGGAGAGACCCAGTACTTC.

This clone was seen more than once but under ten times. CDR3 protein: CASSPRQGDGQYF. The CDR3 DNA is TGTGCCAGCTCACCCAGACAGGGAGACGGGCAGTACTTC. The chain is built from TRBV18 and TRBJ2-7; TRBD1 agrees at 7 bases. CDR3 length: 13 residues. V lost 3 bases to trimming and J lost 9 bases; unmatched junction nucleotides: 8. The V gene's germline CDR1 is KGHSH and CDR2 LQKENI.

This clone was detected many times. This chain's CDR3 is CASSFGINRGAGEQYF. CDR3 nucleotide sequence: TGCGCCAGCAGCTTTGGGATTAACAGGGGCGCTGGGGAGCAGTACTTC. The chain uses TRBV5-1 and TRBJ2-7; 7 nucleotides agree with TRBD1. The CDR3 contains 16 residues. V lost 2 bases to trimming and J lost 7 bases; unmatched junction nucleotides: 15. CDR1 is SGHRS and CDR2 is YFSETQ in the germline V gene.